The entry below describes one TCR beta chain. The entry originates in a study of cytomegalovirus exposure and HLA in healthy donors. Primers: 60 Vbeta forward and 13 Jbeta reverse. Clones were sequenced by immunoSEQ multiplex PCR, and TCRdb holds only the in-frame ones, with some missing. The data show 90,000 or so clones, 75% to 80% seen once. The CDR3 covers 12 residues. Germline assignment: CDR1 SGHVS and CDR2 FNYEAQ. V gave up 1 base and J gave up 3 bases, with 4 bases separating them. J is TRBJ2-7 and V is TRBV7-6, with D unclear. The sequenced material came from PBMCs. The TCR sequence derives from a female donor in good health and CMV-seronegative. CDR3 in amino acids: CASSLGDYEQYF. The CDR3 DNA is TGTGCCAGCAGCTTAGGAGACTACGAGCAGTACTTC.